This is a list of T cell receptor beta chains from one sample in a study of cytomegalovirus exposure and HLA in healthy donors. Measured with immunoSEQ multiplex PCR; TCRdb has only the in-frame clones, and not every one. The table has under 200,000 clones, 84% seen once. Sequencing was performed on PBMCs. These receptors were collected from a young man in good health and CMV-seronegative. Each CDR3 is given with its conserved first and last residue. The D gene is left open where the match is weak. Not every row has a clone size; where given, it reads once, few, many or a size class.

v_gene: TRBV9; d_gene: TRBD1; j_gene: TRBJ2-7; abundance: NA; CDR3nt: TGTGCCAGCAGCGCGGGGGACAGGGTAAACGACGAGCAGTACTTC; CDR3aa: CASSAGDRVNDEQYF
v_gene: TRBV29-1; d_gene: NA; j_gene: TRBJ2-2; abundance: NA; CDR3nt: TGCAGCGTTGACAGGGGAAACACCGGGGAGCTGTTTTTT; CDR3aa: CSVDRGNTGELFF
v_gene: TRBV27; d_gene: NA; j_gene: TRBJ1-1; abundance: NA; CDR3nt: TGTGCCAGCAGGGTAGGGGGGAACACTGAAGCTTTCTTT; CDR3aa: CASRVGGNTEAFF
v_gene: TRBV28; d_gene: TRBD1; j_gene: TRBJ2-3; abundance: NA; CDR3nt: TGTGCCAGCAAAACAGGGGTTCTTACAGATACGCAGTATTTT; CDR3aa: CASKTGVLTDTQYF
v_gene: TRBV5-8; d_gene: NA; j_gene: TRBJ2-5; abundance: NA; CDR3nt: TGTGCCAGCAGCTCGTACCAAGAGACCCAGTACTTC; CDR3aa: CASSSYQETQYF
v_gene: TRBV7-9; d_gene: NA; j_gene: TRBJ1-4; abundance: NA; CDR3nt: TGTGCCAGCAGCTTTCGCGAGTATGAAAAACTGTTTTTT; CDR3aa: CASSFREYEKLFF
v_gene: TRBV6-6; d_gene: TRBD1; j_gene: TRBJ1-3; abundance: NA; CDR3nt: TGTGCCAGCAGCTCGACAGGGAATTCTGGAAACACCATATATTTT; CDR3aa: CASSSTGNSGNTIYF
v_gene: TRBV4-2; d_gene: TRBD1; j_gene: TRBJ1-6; abundance: NA; CDR3nt: TGTGCCAGCAGCCTAGTGGGGACAGGGAATTCACCCCTCCACTTT; CDR3aa: CASSLVGTGNSPLHF
v_gene: TRBV27; d_gene: NA; j_gene: TRBJ1-4; abundance: NA; CDR3nt: TGTGCCAGCAGGAAGGGGGGGGGCACCAGCCAAAGCCCCCATGAAAAACTGTTTTTT; CDR3aa: CASRKGGGTSQSPHEKLFF
v_gene: TRBV14; d_gene: NA; j_gene: TRBJ2-2; abundance: NA; CDR3nt: TGTGCCAGCAGCCGGCAGGGTGTATCGAACACCGGGGAGCTGTTTTTT; CDR3aa: CASSRQGVSNTGELFF
v_gene: TRBV30; d_gene: TRBD2; j_gene: TRBJ2-5; abundance: NA; CDR3nt: TGTGCCTGGAGTGTAGAGCCTAGCGGAAGAAGACAAGAGACCCAGTACTTC; CDR3aa: CAWSVEPSGRRQETQYF
v_gene: TRBV15; d_gene: TRBD1; j_gene: TRBJ1-6; abundance: NA; CDR3nt: TGTGCCACCAGCAGAGATCCCCCGAGACAGGGAGGTAATTCACCCCTCCACTTT; CDR3aa: CATSRDPPRQGGNSPLHF
v_gene: TRBV5-6; d_gene: NA; j_gene: TRBJ2-1; abundance: few; CDR3nt: TGTGCCAGCAGGTCAACCGTGGACATTCGCGATGAGCAGTTCTTC; CDR3aa: CASRSTVDIRDEQFF
v_gene: TRBV28; d_gene: TRBD1; j_gene: TRBJ2-3; abundance: NA; CDR3nt: TGTGCCAGCACCATATACAGGGGTCTTACAGATACGCAGTATTTT; CDR3aa: CASTIYRGLTDTQYF
v_gene: TRBV6-6; d_gene: NA; j_gene: TRBJ2-1; abundance: NA; CDR3nt: TGTGCCATCGCCCTGGCCCCCCGCAATGAGCAGTTCTTC; CDR3aa: CAIALAPRNEQFF
v_gene: TRBV10-3; d_gene: NA; j_gene: TRBJ2-5; abundance: NA; CDR3nt: TGTGCCATCAGTGAATCAGGGGCCGTGGAGACCCAGTACTTC; CDR3aa: CAISESGAVETQYF
v_gene: TRBV7-2; d_gene: NA; j_gene: TRBJ2-1; abundance: NA; CDR3nt: TGTGCCAGCCGAAGCATTAACGGTTTAACCAATGAGCAGTTCTTC; CDR3aa: CASRSINGLTNEQFF
v_gene: TRBV5-1; d_gene: NA; j_gene: TRBJ1-2; abundance: NA; CDR3nt: TGCGCCAGCAGCTTGAATCCGGGGGGGTATGATGGCTACACCTTC; CDR3aa: CASSLNPGGYDGYTF
v_gene: TRBV18; d_gene: NA; j_gene: TRBJ2-1; abundance: NA; CDR3nt: TGTGCCAGCTCACCACTTTACGACGGGAGCAATGAGCAGTTCTTC; CDR3aa: CASSPLYDGSNEQFF
v_gene: TRBV1; d_gene: NA; j_gene: TRBJ2-3; abundance: NA; CDR3nt: TGCACCAGCAGCCACCTCGAGACTAGCGGGAGGGGGGGAGATACGCAGTATTTT; CDR3aa: CTSSHLETSGRGGDTQYF
v_gene: TRBV4-3; d_gene: NA; j_gene: TRBJ2-5; abundance: NA; CDR3nt: TGCGCCAGCAGCCAAGGGACAGCCCTGGGGACCCAGTACTTC; CDR3aa: CASSQGTALGTQYF
v_gene: TRBV13; d_gene: NA; j_gene: TRBJ1-1; abundance: NA; CDR3nt: TGTGCCAGCAGCTCGTTTCAGATCAGGAACACTGAAGCTTTCTTT; CDR3aa: CASSSFQIRNTEAFF